This passage covers 27 T cell receptor beta chains from one sample sequenced in a study of T-cell reconstitution after alpha-beta-depleted transplantation in children. For TCRbeta, the library was prepared with unique molecular identifiers. One entry per CDR3 protein, called by TCRdb with MiXCR from the PCR reads. The sample holds some 290,000 distinct CDR3 sequences; 9.9% are singletons and the top ten take around 9.1%. The sample here was PBMCs from the stem cell graft donor, taken from the stem cell graft. The receptors shown here come from a human donor who donated a stem cell graft to a child with SCID.

The chain couples TRBV10-3 to TRBJ2-6, with D perhaps matching TRBD1 or TRBD2 (5 bases each). Looked up from germline, CDR1 is ENHRY and CDR2 is SYGVKD. The CDR3 spans 17 residues. V was clipped by 5 bases and J by 0 bases, with 14 bases between them. The DNA of the CDR3 is TGTGCCATCAGTAACACGGGACGAATCTCTGGGGCCAACGTCCTGACTTTC. It translates to CAISNTGRISGANVLTF.

The sample holds a few counts of this clonotype. This rearrangement joins TRBV4-1 to TRBJ2-1; perhaps TRBD1 as D (7 bases). From germline, CDR1 is MGHRA and CDR2 YSYEKL. The CDR3 has 15 amino acids. V was trimmed by 4 bases and J by 6 bases, leaving 16 bases between them. In nucleotides, the CDR3 is TGCGCCAGCAGCCCATTGACGCAGGGGGGCAATGAGCAGTTCTTC. It encodes CASSPLTQGGNEQFF.

The chain combines TRBV29-1 with TRBJ1-2; tentative D call: TRBD1 (5 bases). The CDR3 is 11 amino acids. V lost 6 bases and J lost 4, with 9 bases in between. Per germline, CDR1 SQVTM and CDR2 ANQGSEA. In DNA form, the CDR3 reads TGCAGCGTCTACAGGTCCTATGGCTACACCTTC. Translation: CSVYRSYGYTF.

This clonotype occurred many times. This chain links TRBV20-1 with TRBJ2-3; perhaps TRBD2 as D (5 bases). The CDR3 totals 17 residues. V lost 0 bases, J lost 4 bases, and 20 bases lay in between. Looked up from germline, CDR1 is DFQATT and CDR2 is SNEGSKA (reference sequence). The CDR3 loop is CSARDRVGLAGSDTQYF. Written as DNA, the CDR3 is TGCAGTGCTAGAGATCGGGTCGGGCTAGCTGGCTCAGATACGCAGTATTTT.

This clonotype was seen more than once but under ten times. The chain uses TRBV5-1 and TRBJ2-7; tentative D call: TRBD1 (5 bases). Trimming shortened V by 0 bases and J by 2 bases, and 9 bases separated the two germline ends. This CDR3 has 14 amino acids. In germline, CDR1 is SGHRS, CDR2 YFSETQ. CDR3 sequence (DNA): TGCGCCAGCAGCTTGGACCTGACAGCCTACGAGCAGTACTTC. Its translation: CASSLDLTAYEQYF.

Many counts were recorded for this clonotype. This sequence joins TRBV20-1 and TRBJ1-2, with D possibly being TRBD1 (5 bases). The ends were cut back, 5 bases at V and 1 base at J, with 11 bases in the middle. Germline CDR1 DFQATT, CDR2 SNEGSKA (reference sequence). The CDR3 totals 13 residues. The CDR3 loop is CSADPRGNYGYTF. In DNA form, the CDR3 reads TGCAGTGCTGACCCAAGGGGTAACTATGGCTACACCTTC.

This clonotype was detected ten times or more. The chain is built from TRBV12-3 or TRBV12-4 and TRBJ2-1; 10 nucleotides line up with TRBD2. Trimming removed 2 bases from V and 9 bases from J; junction bases left unmatched: 4. This CDR3 comprises 14 residues. CDR3 in DNA: TGTGCCAGCAGTTTAAGCGGGGGGGCCACTGAGCAGTTCTTC. This gives the protein CASSLSGGATEQFF.

V is TRBV10-3 and J is TRBJ2-7; a weak D match, TRBD1 (6 bases). V lost 6 bases to trimming and J lost 0 bases, with 12 bases between them. The CDR3 consists of 14 residues. From germline, CDR1 is ENHRY and CDR2 SYGVKD. DNA of the CDR3: TGTGCCATCAGGCAGGGGTCTGGCTCCTACGAGCAGTACTTC. This encodes CAIRQGSGSYEQYF.

This rearrangement joins TRBV5-1 to TRBJ1-2; D gene uncertain. From germline, CDR1 is SGHRS and CDR2 YFSETQ. The CDR3 sequence is 15 residues long. V lost 0 bases and J 4 bases, leaving 13 bases between the germline ends. The DNA of the CDR3 is TGCGCCAGCAGCTTGGAGACAACGTCCTTCTATGGCTACACCTTC. Protein: CASSLETTSFYGYTF. Together with reference TRBV5-1 and TRBJ1-2, the CDR3 gives the full variable domain: KAGVTQTPRYLIKTRGQQVTLSCSPISGHRSVSWYQQTPGQGLQFLFEYFSETQRNKGNFPGRFSGRQFSNSRSEMNVSTLELGDSALYLCASSLETTSFYGYTFGSGTRLTVV.

The chain carries TRBV25-1 and TRBJ2-5; 7 bases align to TRBD1. This CDR3 comprises 13 residues. Losses at the gene ends were 6 bases for V and 3 bases for J; bases not matched to a gene: 4. The germline V gene encodes CDR1 MGHDK and CDR2 SYGVNS. CDR3 residues: CASSGTDKETQYF. Here the CDR3 DNA reads TGTGCCAGCAGCGGGACAGATAAAGAGACCCAGTACTTC.

The V gene is TRBV5-1, the J gene TRBJ2-2; perhaps TRBD2 as D (6 bases). Germline values: CDR1 SGHRS, CDR2 YFSETQ. CDR3 length: 15 residues. The V and J ends lost 4 bases and 2 bases respectively, with 12 bases between them. The DNA of the CDR3 is TGCGCCAGCAGCGGCCGGGACTTTAACACCGGGGAGCTGTTTTTT. It translates to CASSGRDFNTGELFF.

The chain joins TRBV12-3 or TRBV12-4 to TRBJ2-7; TRBD1 is a possible D gene (6 bases). V was trimmed by 4 bases and J by 6 bases, leaving 10 bases between them. This CDR3 is built from 12 residues. CDR3 sequence (DNA): TGTGCCAGCAGTTGGGGGCCCCTCGAGCAGTACTTC. Translating it yields CASSWGPLEQYF.

There are a few counts of this clonotype. The chain links TRBV29-1 to TRBJ1-4, with D unclear. The V end was cut by 2 bases, the J end by 4 bases, with 8 bases between. CDR1 is SQVTM, CDR2 ANQGSEA, per germline. This CDR3 region has 13 residues. Here the CDR3 reads CSVEPPGNEKLFF. CDR3 sequence (DNA): TGCAGCGTTGAACCCCCGGGTAATGAAAAACTGTTTTTT. Based on the CDR3 plus reference TRBV29-1 and TRBJ1-4, the full variable domain is SAVISQKPSRDICQRGTSLTIQCQVDSQVTMMFWYRQQPGQSLTLIATANQGSEATYESGFVIDKFPISRPNLTFSTLTVSNMSPEDSSIYLCSVEPPGNEKLFFGSGTQLSVL.

This clonotype was seen only a few times. The chain couples TRBV20-1 to TRBJ2-5; D call uncertain. With 5 bases removed from V and 1 base from J, the gap between germline ends came to 8 bases. Germline-derived CDR1 and CDR2 are DFQATT and SNEGSKA (reference sequence). CDR3 length: 12 residues. The CDR3 DNA follows: TGCAGTGCTCCAAGGGCCCAAGAGACCCAGTACTTC. Protein sequence: CSAPRAQETQYF.

This sequence joins TRBV3-1 and TRBJ2-3; the D gene is possibly TRBD2 (6 bases). The V and J ends lost 8 bases and 1 base respectively, with 10 bases between them. Per germline, CDR1 LGHDT and CDR2 YNNKEL (reference sequence). This CDR3 is built from 13 residues. The CDR3 loop reads CASGRGGTDTQYF. CDR3 in DNA: TGTGCCAGCGGGCGGGGAGGCACAGATACGCAGTATTTT.

V is TRBV5-1 and J is TRBJ2-7; D perhaps matches TRBD1 (5 bases). Germline V gene lookup returns CDR1 SGHRS and CDR2 YFSETQ. This CDR3 is built from 16 residues. V was cut by 3 bases and J by 3 bases, with 19 bases left in between. In nucleotides, the CDR3 is TGCGCCAGCAGCTCTTGGGTTAGCAGGGTCGGCTACGAGCAGTACTTC. Translating it yields CASSSWVSRVGYEQYF.

This clonotype was detected ten times or more. The chain links TRBV9 to TRBJ2-7, with D possibly TRBD1 on 6 matching bases. The V gene lost 3 bases and the J gene lost 0 bases, with 13 bases spanning the gap. Looked up from germline, CDR1 is SGDLS and CDR2 is YYNGEE. The CDR3 runs 15 residues. The CDR3 loop reads CASSAGTQSSYEQYF. In DNA form, the CDR3 reads TGTGCCAGCAGCGCCGGGACACAAAGCTCCTACGAGCAGTACTTC.

A few counts support this clonotype. The chain employs TRBV7-6 and TRBJ2-2; D unresolved. The CDR3 contains 16 residues. With 0 bases removed from V and 2 bases from J, the gap between germline ends came to 10 bases. Germline V gene sequence: CDR1 SGHVS, CDR2 FNYEAQ. CDR3 sequence reads: CASSLAAAENTGELFF. The CDR3, as DNA: TGTGCCAGCAGCTTAGCGGCGGCCGAAAACACCGGGGAGCTGTTTTTT.

The V gene is TRBV5-1, the J gene TRBJ2-5, with D unresolved. Trimming left V 0 bases short and J 4 bases short, with 13 bases between. Looked up from germline, CDR1 is SGHRS and CDR2 is YFSETQ. The CDR3 spans 15 residues. The CDR3 here is CASSLVHLHSETQYF. CDR3 in DNA: TGCGCCAGCAGCTTGGTTCACCTACATTCAGAGACCCAGTACTTC.

J is TRBJ2-3 and V is TRBV7-8, with unresolved D. Germline V CDR1 and CDR2: SGHVS, FQNEAQ. This CDR3 has 13 residues. V was cut by 2 bases and J by 4 bases, with 7 bases left in between. CDR3 DNA sequence: TGTGCCAGCAGCTTAATTTTATCAGATACGCAGTATTTT. This encodes CASSLILSDTQYF.

This chain connects TRBV11-1 to TRBJ2-5; 8 bases are shared with TRBD2. V dropped 0 bases and J dropped 3; count of bases not matched to a gene: 6. The length of the CDR3 is 16 residues. The V gene's germline CDR1 is SGHAT and CDR2 FQDESV (reference sequence). This chain's CDR3 is CASSLALALAEETQYF. DNA of the CDR3: TGTGCCAGCAGCTTAGCTTTGGCACTAGCGGAAGAGACCCAGTACTTC.

V gene TRBV7-9 combines with J gene TRBJ2-3, with 11 bases identical to TRBD2. The ends lost 6 bases at V and 1 base at J; junction bases unmatched: 9. The length of the CDR3 is 17 residues. Germline values: CDR1 SEHNR, CDR2 FQNEAQ (reference sequence). The CDR3 nucleotides are TGTGCCAGCAGGTCGTTCCTAGCGGGGGGACGCACAGATACGCAGTATTTT. Protein: CASRSFLAGGRTDTQYF.

V and J are TRBV7-6 and TRBJ1-4; the match to TRBD1 covers 8 bases. CDR3 length: 14 residues. CDR1 is SGHVS and CDR2 is FNYEAQ in the germline V gene. Germline trimming cut 2 bases from V and 7 bases from J; bases unmatched to any gene: 3. The CDR3 DNA is TGTGCCAGCAGCTTAACTGGGACAGGTGAAAAACTGTTTTTT. It codes for CASSLTGTGEKLFF.

This clonotype was picked up many times. This chain joins TRBV9 and TRBJ2-1; tentative D call: TRBD2 (6 bases). V was trimmed by 4 bases and J by 4 bases, leaving 9 bases between them. CDR3 length equals 13 residues. Germline lookup yields CDR1 SGDLS and CDR2 YYNGEE. CDR3 sequence: CASSPGAYNEQFF. CDR3 coding DNA: TGTGCCAGCAGCCCGGGAGCATACAATGAGCAGTTCTTC.

The J gene is TRBJ1-5, the V gene TRBV20-1, with D tentatively TRBD1 (5 bases). Trimming shortened V by 3 bases and J by 2 bases, and 11 bases separated the two germline ends. The CDR3 extends over 14 amino acids. CDR1 and CDR2 (germline): DFQATT, SNEGSKA (reference sequence). The CDR3 region is CSASLSRGNQPQHF. CDR3 coding DNA: TGCAGTGCTAGCCTGTCCAGGGGCAATCAGCCCCAGCATTTT.

This clonotype has just a few counts. This chain joins TRBV11-2 and TRBJ1-5, with D tentatively TRBD1 (5 bases). CDR3 size: 15 residues. V shed 0 bases and J shed 4 bases, with 10 bases lying between them. CDR1 SGHAT and CDR2 FQNNGV come from the germline V gene. CDR3 coding DNA: TGTGCCAGCAGCTTAGATCTGCGACAGAATCAGCCCCAGCATTTT. It specifies CASSLDLRQNQPQHF.

This clonotype was observed many times. The rearrangement uses TRBV7-3 and TRBJ2-1; 9 bases are a match to TRBD1. Germline V gene data show CDR1 as SGHTA and CDR2 as FQGTGA. V shed 4 bases and J 5 bases; nucleotides not matched to a gene: 9. This CDR3 spans 16 amino acids. CDR3 DNA sequence: TGTGCCAGCAGCTCCCACAGGGGGCTGATCGACAATGAGCAGTTCTTC. This encodes CASSSHRGLIDNEQFF.